This T cell receptor (beta chain) derives from a study of CD4 T cells in relation to SARS-CoV-2 and coronaviruses. Before the COVID-19 pandemic, during about 2011-2018, CD4+ T cells were taken from unexposed donors. CD4+ T cells were isolated from the cells after 10 days of culture. Germline loops: CDR1 MGHRA, CDR2 YSYEKL. This CDR3 region has 13 residues. V was shortened by 0 bases and J by 1 base, with 4 bases between the two germline ends. As concerns this clone: Its matching antigen is unknown.

The protocol was immunoSEQ multiplex PCR, while the TCRdb copy is restricted to in-frame clones and leaves out a portion. The table has approximately 24,000 clones, around 74% seen once. The chain combines TRBV4-1 with TRBJ2-7; unclear D gene. The TCR originated in a human donor in good health. The sample consisted of CD4+ T cells from PBMCs, cultured in vitro. The CDR3: CASSQDLSYEQYF. In nucleotides, the CDR3 is TGCGCCAGCAGCCAAGACCTGTCCTACGAGCAGTACTTC.